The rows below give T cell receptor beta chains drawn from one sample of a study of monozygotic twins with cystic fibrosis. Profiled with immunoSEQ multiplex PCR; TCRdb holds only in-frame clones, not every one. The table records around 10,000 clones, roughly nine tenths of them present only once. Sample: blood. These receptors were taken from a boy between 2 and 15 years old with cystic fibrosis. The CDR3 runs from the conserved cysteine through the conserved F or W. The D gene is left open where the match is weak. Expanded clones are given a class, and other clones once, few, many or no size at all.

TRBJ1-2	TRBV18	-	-	CASSPEETVKVYGYTF	TGTGCCAGCTCACCCGAGGAGACGGTGAAAGTCTATGGCTACACCTTC
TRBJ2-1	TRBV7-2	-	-	CASSLAWAAYNEQFF	TGTGCCAGCAGCTTAGCGTGGGCCGCTTACAATGAGCAGTTCTTC
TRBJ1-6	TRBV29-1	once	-	CSVEEGRNSPLHF	TGCAGCGTTGAAGAGGGTAGGAATTCACCCCTCCACTTT
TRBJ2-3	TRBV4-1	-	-	CASSQDGVSTDTQYF	TGCGCCAGCAGCCAAGATGGGGTGAGCACAGATACGCAGTATTTT
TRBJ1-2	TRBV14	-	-	CASSLGGIGPYGYTF	TGTGCCAGCAGCCTCGGGGGGATCGGCCCTTATGGCTACACCTTC
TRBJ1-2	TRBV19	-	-	CASRDYLGDYGYTF	TGTGCCAGCAGGGACTATTTAGGTGACTATGGCTACACCTTC
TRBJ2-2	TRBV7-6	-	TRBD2	CASRSTSGGGGGELFF	TGTGCCAGCAGGTCGACTAGCGGGGGAGGAGGCGGGGAGCTGTTTTTT
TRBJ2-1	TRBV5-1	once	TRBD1	CASSLEGQGFDEQFF	TGCGCCAGCAGCTTGGAAGGACAGGGGTTCGATGAGCAGTTCTTC
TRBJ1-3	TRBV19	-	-	CASSIRVYGQSSGNTIYF	TGTGCCAGTAGTATAAGGGTTTATGGACAGTCCTCTGGAAACACCATATATTTT
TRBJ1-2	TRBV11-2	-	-	CASSFSTAGGYGYTF	TGTGCCAGCAGCTTTTCCACCGCCGGGGGCTATGGCTACACCTTC
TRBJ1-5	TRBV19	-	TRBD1	CASSDDPGTGAGSNQPQHF	TGTGCCAGTAGCGATGACCCTGGGACAGGGGCGGGTAGCAATCAGCCCCAGCATTTT
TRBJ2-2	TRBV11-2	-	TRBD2	CASSFRGASGGGTGELFF	TGTGCCAGCAGCTTTCGGGGCGCTAGCGGGGGAGGCACCGGGGAGCTGTTTTTT
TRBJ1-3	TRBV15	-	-	CATSREGASGNTIYF	TGTGCCACCAGCAGAGAAGGGGCGAGTGGAAACACCATATATTTT
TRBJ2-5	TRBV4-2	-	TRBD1	CASSLRQGYEETQYF	TGTGCCAGCAGCCTACGACAGGGATATGAAGAGACCCAGTACTTC
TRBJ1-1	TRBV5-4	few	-	CASSLDGHMNTEAFF	TGTGCCAGCAGCTTGGATGGGCACATGAACACTGAAGCTTTCTTT
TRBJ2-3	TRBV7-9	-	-	CASSLGAGTDTQYF	TGTGCCAGCAGCCTGGGGGCGGGCACAGATACGCAGTATTTT
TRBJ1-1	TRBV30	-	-	CAWSPPNTEAFF	TGTGCCTGGAGTCCTCCCAACACTGAAGCTTTCTTT
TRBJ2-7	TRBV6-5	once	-	CASSSQGGEQYF	TGTGCCAGCAGTAGCCAGGGGGGAGAGCAGTACTTC
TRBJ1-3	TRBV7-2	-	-	CASSLVGVGSSGNTIYF	TGTGCCAGCAGCTTAGTGGGGGTAGGAAGCTCTGGAAACACCATATATTTT
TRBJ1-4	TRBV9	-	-	CASSVGNTATNEKLFF	TGTGCCAGCAGCGTCGGAAATACAGCAACTAATGAAAAACTGTTTTTT